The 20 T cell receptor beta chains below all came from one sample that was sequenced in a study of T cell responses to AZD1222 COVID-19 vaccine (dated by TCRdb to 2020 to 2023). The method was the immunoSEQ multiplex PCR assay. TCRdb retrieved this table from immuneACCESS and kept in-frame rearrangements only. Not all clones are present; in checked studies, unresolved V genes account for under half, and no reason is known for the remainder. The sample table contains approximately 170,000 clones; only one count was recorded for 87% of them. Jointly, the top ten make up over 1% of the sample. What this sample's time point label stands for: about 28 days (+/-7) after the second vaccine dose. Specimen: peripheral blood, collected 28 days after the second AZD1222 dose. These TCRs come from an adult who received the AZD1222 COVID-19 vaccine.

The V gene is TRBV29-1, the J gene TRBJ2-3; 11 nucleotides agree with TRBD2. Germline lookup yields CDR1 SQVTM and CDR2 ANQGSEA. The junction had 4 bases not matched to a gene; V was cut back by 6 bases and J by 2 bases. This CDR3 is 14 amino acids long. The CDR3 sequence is CSVRLAGNTDTQYF. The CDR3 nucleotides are TGCAGCGTACGACTAGCGGGGAACACAGATACGCAGTATTTT.

This chain's CDR3 is CASTLTGTEAFF. The CDR3 DNA reads as TGTGCCAGTACCCTGACAGGGACTGAAGCTTTCTTT. This chain connects TRBV19 to TRBJ1-1; 7 positions match TRBD1. The germline V gene has CDR1 LNHDA and CDR2 SQIVND (reference sequence). This CDR3 spans 12 amino acids. The V and J ends lost 7 bases and 5 bases, in that order; junction bases with no gene match: 4.

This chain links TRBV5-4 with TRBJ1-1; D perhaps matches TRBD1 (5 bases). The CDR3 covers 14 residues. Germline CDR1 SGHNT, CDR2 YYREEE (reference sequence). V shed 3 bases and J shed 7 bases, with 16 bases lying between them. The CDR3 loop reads CASSWGLPGGEAFF. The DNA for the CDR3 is TGTGCCAGCAGCTGGGGACTCCCGGGGGGTGAAGCTTTCTTT.

This chain's CDR3 is CASSLVSGYQETQYF. The DNA of the CDR3 is TGTGCCAGCAGCTTAGTTTCAGGGTACCAAGAGACCCAGTACTTC. The chain uses TRBV7-6 and TRBJ2-5, with D possibly being TRBD1 (5 bases). Looked up from germline, CDR1 is SGHVS and CDR2 is FNYEAQ. Trimming took 1 base from V and 0 from J, leaving 9 bases between them. CDR3 length: 15 residues.

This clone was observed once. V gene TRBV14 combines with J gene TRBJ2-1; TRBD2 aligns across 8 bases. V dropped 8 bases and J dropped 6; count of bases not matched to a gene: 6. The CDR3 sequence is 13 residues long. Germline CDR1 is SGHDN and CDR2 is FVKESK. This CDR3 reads CASSGLGGNEQFF. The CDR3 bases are TGTGCCAGCTCGGGACTAGGGGGCAATGAGCAGTTCTTC.

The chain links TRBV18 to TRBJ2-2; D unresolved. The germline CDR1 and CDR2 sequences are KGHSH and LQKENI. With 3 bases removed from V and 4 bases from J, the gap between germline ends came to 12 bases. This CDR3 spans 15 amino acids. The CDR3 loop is CASSPPTAFTGELFF. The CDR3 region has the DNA TGTGCCAGCTCACCTCCTACAGCTTTCACCGGGGAGCTGTTTTTT. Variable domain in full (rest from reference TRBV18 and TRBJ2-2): NAGVMQNPRHLVRRRGQEARLRCSPMKGHSHVYWYRQLPEEGLKFMVYLQKENIIDESGMPKERFSAEFPKEGPSILRIQQVVRGDSAAYFCASSPPTAFTGELFFGEGSRLTVL.

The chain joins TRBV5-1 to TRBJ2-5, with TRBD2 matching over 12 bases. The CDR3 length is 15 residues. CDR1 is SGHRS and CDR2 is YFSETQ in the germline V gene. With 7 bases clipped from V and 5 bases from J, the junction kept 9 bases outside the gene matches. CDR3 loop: CASESSGGALETQYF. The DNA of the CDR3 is TGCGCCAGCGAATCTAGCGGGGGGGCTTTGGAGACCCAGTACTTC.

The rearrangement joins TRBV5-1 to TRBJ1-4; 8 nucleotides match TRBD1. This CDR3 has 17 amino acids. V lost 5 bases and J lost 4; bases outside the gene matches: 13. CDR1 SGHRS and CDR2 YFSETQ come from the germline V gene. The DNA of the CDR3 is TGCGCCAGCAGTTCGACCGCGCAGGGGGCGCTTAATGAAAAACTGTTTTTT. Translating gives CASSSTAQGALNEKLFF.

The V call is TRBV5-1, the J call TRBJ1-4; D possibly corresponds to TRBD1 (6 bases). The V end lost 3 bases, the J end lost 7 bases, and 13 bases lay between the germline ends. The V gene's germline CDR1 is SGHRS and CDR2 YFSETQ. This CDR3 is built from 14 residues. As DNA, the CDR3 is TGCGCCAGCAGCTCTGGCAGGGGCGCTGAAAAACTGTTTTTT. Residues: CASSSGRGAEKLFF.

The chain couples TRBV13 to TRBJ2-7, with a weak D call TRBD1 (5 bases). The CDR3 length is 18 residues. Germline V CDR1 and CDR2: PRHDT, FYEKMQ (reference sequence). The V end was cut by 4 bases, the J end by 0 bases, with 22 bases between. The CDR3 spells CASSSHPATEAFSYEQYF. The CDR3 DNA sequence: TGTGCCAGCAGCTCCCACCCGGCGACAGAAGCATTCTCCTACGAGCAGTACTTC.

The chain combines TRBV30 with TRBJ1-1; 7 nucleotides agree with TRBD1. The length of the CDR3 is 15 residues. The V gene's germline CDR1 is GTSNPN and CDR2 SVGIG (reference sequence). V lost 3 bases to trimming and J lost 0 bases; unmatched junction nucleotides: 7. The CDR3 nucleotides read TGTGCCTGGAGCCGGGACAGAATCATGAACACTGAAGCTTTCTTT. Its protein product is CAWSRDRIMNTEAFF.

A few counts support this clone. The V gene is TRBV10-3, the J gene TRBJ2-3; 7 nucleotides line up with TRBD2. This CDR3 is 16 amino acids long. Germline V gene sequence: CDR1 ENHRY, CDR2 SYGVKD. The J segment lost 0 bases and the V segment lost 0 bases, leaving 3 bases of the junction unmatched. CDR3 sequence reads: CAISESRGSSTDTQYF. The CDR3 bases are TGTGCCATCAGTGAGTCGCGGGGGTCTAGCACAGATACGCAGTATTTT.

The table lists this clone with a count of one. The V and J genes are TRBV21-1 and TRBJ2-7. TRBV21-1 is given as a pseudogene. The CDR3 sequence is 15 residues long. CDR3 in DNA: TGTGCCAGCACCACTCGAGGTGACAAGGCCTACGAGCAGTACTTC. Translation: CASTTRGDKAYEQYF.

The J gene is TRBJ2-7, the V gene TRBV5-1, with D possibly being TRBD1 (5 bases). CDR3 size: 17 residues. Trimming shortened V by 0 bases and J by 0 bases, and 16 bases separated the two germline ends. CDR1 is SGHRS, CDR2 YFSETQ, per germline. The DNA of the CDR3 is TGCGCCAGCAGCTTGGTAGGGGTGGCGGAGAGCTCCTACGAGCAGTACTTC. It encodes CASSLVGVAESSYEQYF.

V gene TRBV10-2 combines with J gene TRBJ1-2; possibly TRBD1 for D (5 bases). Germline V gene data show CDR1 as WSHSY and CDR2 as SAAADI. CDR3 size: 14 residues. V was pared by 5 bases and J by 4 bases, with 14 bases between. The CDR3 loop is CASSFGGDGYGYTF. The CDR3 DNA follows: TGCGCCAGCAGTTTTGGGGGGGATGGCTATGGCTACACCTTC.

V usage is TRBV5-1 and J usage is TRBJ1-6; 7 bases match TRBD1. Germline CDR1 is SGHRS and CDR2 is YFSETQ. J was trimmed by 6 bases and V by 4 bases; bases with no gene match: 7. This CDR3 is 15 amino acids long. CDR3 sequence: CASSPQGGSNSPLHF. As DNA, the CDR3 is TGCGCCAGCAGCCCCCAGGGGGGCAGTAATTCACCCCTCCACTTT.

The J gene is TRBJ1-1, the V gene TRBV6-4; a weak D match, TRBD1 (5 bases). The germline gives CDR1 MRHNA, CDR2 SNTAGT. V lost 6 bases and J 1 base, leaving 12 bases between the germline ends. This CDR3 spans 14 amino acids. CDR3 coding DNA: TGTGCCAGCAGCGACGGCAGGGAGAACACTGAAGCTTTCTTT. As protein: CASSDGRENTEAFF.

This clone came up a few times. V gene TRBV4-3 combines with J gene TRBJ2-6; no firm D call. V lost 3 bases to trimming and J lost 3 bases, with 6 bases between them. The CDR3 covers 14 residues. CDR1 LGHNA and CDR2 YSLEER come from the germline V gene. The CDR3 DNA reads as TGCGCCAGCAGCCAGGGATATGGGGCCAACGTCCTGACTTTC. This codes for CASSQGYGANVLTF.

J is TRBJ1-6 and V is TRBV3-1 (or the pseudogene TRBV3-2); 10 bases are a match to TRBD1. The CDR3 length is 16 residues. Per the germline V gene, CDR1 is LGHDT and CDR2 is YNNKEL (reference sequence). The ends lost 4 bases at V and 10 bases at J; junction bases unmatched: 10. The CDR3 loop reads CASSPTGGAGNSPLHF. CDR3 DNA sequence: TGTGCCAGCAGCCCGACAGGGGGCGCGGGGAACTCACCCCTCCACTTT.

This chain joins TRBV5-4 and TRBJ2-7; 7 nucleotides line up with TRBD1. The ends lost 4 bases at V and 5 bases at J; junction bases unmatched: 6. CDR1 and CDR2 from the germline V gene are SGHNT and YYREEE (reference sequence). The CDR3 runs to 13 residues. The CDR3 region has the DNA TGTGCCAGCAGCCGACAGGGAGCTGACGAGCAGTACTTC. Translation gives CASSRQGADEQYF. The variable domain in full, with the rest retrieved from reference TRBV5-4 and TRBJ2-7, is ETGVTQSPTHLIKTRGQQVTLRCSSQSGHNTVSWYQQALGQGPQFIFQYYREEENGRGNFPPRFSGLQFPNYSSELNVNALELDDSALYLCASSRQGADEQYFGPGTRLTVT.